This TCR beta chain was sequenced during a study of Ad26.COV2.S vaccination and SARS-CoV-2 variants. Study information: A COV1001 Ad26.COV2.S trial-arm participant provided the sample. Ad26.COV2.S, an intramuscular injection, was given once or twice 56 days apart.

Notes on this clone: Antigen specificity is unknown.

The treatment was: roughly 19 received Ad26.COV2.S at low or high dose, single or two shots; roughly 5 received placebo; per-sample allocation not given. Sampling was performed 63 days after the first vaccine or placebo injection. The method was immunoSEQ multiplex PCR; TCRdb's version includes in-frame clones alone and lacks a portion of them. The data contain some 320,000 clones, approximately 86% of them seen just once; the ten biggest clones take up around 2%. Study-level results: Reports say spike-specific CD8+ and CD4+ T cell responses covered substantial breadth after vaccination.

The sequenced sample was peripheral blood, obtained in a trial of Ad26.COV2.S vaccine versus placebo. The receptor was isolated from a person aged 18-60 years who received the Ad26.COV2.S COVID-19 vaccine or a placebo.

This CDR3 reads CASSWYRGVETQYF. DNA of the CDR3: TGTGCCAGCAGTTGGTACAGGGGCGTGGAGACCCAGTACTTC. The V and J genes are TRBV27 and TRBJ2-5, with TRBD1 identical over 7 bases. V lost 4 bases and J lost 5; bases outside the gene matches: 7. Germline V gene sequence: CDR1 MNHEY, CDR2 SMNVEV (reference sequence). The CDR3 covers 14 residues.